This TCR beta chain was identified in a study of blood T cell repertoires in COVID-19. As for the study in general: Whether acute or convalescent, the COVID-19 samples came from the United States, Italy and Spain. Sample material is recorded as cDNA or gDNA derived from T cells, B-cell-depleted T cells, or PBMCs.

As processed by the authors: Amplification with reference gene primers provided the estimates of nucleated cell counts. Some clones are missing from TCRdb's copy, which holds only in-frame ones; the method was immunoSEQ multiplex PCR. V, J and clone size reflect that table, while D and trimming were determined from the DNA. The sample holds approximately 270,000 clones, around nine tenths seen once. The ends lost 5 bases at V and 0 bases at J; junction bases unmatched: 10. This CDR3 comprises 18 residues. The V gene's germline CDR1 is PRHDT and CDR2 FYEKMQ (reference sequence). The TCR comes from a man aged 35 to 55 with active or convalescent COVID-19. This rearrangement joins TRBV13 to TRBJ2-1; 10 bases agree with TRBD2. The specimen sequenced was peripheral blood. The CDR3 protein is CASSRRTSGKSSYNEQFF. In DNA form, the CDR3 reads TGTGCCAGCAGCCGGAGGACTAGCGGAAAGAGCTCCTACAATGAGCAGTTCTTC.